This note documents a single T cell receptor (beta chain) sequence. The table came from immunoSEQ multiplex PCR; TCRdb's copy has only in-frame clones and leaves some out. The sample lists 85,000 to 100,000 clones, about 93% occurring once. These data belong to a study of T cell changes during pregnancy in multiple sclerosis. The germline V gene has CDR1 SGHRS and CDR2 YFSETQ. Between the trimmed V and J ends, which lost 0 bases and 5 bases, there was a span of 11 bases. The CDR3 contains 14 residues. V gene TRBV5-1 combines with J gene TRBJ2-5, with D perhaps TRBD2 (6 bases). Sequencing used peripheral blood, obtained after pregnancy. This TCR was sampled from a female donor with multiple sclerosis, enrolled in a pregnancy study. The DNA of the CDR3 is TGCGCCAGCAGCTTGGTGGAGGGAGTGGAGACCCAGTACTTC. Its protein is CASSLVEGVETQYF.